Listed below are T cell receptor beta chains from one sample, sequenced in a study of blood T cells in healthy people across ages. TCRdb redid the calling of the 5' RACE reads with MiXCR, one entry per CDR3 protein. This sample has around 1,600,000 distinct CDR3 sequences; 40% to 45% occur once, and the top ten carry just over 4%. The sample consisted of blood. Receptor source: a woman younger than 35 in good health. CDR3s include the opening cysteine and the closing phenylalanine or tryptophan. D genes are given only for firm matches. Rows give clone size only sometimes, using once, few, many, or a class for an expanded clone.

>TRBV2|NA|TRBJ2-5|NA
TGTGCCAGCAGTCCATCCCGTCAGACCCAGTACTTC
CASSPSRQTQYF
>TRBV27|TRBD2|TRBJ2-7|NA
TGTGCCAGCAGTCCTCTAGCGGGACCATCCTACGAGCAGTACTTC
CASSPLAGPSYEQYF
>TRBV29-1|NA|TRBJ1-4|NA
TGCAGCGTTGAAAAAGGGGACGGCGAAAAACTGTTTTTT
CSVEKGDGEKLFF
>TRBV11-2|NA|TRBJ1-1|NA
TGTGCCAGCAGCTCCTCCAGGGGAAAAGGAAGCACTGAAGCTTTCTTT
CASSSSRGKGSTEAFF
>TRBV6-6|TRBD2|TRBJ2-1|NA
TGTGCCAGCAGTTATGATTCTAGCGGGAGCTCCTACAATGAGCAGTTCTTC
CASSYDSSGSSYNEQFF
>TRBV20-1|NA|TRBJ2-1|few
TGCAGTGCTAGAGGGAGGGGCGATGAGCAGTTCTTC
CSARGRGDEQFF
>TRBV7-3|TRBD1|TRBJ2-1|NA
TGTGCCAGCAGTGGAGGGGGACAGGGACACAATGAGCAGTTCTTC
CASSGGGQGHNEQFF
>TRBV9|NA|TRBJ2-1|few
TGTGCCAGCAGCGTAGACCTAAATTCCTACAATGAGCAGTTCTTC
CASSVDLNSYNEQFF
>TRBV27|NA|TRBJ2-6|few
TGTGCCAGCAGTACCTCCCCAACTGGGGCCAACGTCCTGACTTTC
CASSTSPTGANVLTF
>TRBV20-1|NA|TRBJ1-6|NA
TGCAGTGCTTACCCCAACAGGAGGAGCTCCTATAATTCACCCCTCCACTTT
CSAYPNRRSSYNSPLHF
>TRBV7-8|NA|TRBJ1-4|NA
TGTGCCAGCAGCTTATCGGGGGTTTCAACTAATGAAAAACTGTTTTTT
CASSLSGVSTNEKLFF
>TRBV20-1|NA|TRBJ2-1|NA
TGCAGTGCCCCGACTAAGCTGAGCTCCTACAATGAGCAGTTCTTC
CSAPTKLSSYNEQFF
>TRBV11-2|NA|TRBJ2-4|NA
TGTGCCAGCAGCCTAACGGACGGATCCAAAAACATTCAGTACTTC
CASSLTDGSKNIQYF
>TRBV6-6|NA|TRBJ1-3|NA
TGTGCCAGCAGTTACTCCGGGGGTGGGGCCAACACCATATATTTT
CASSYSGGGANTIYF
>TRBV12-3/TRBV12-4|NA|TRBJ2-7|NA
TGTGCCAGCAGTAATAGCCCGAGCTCCTACAATGAGCAGTACTTC
CASSNSPSSYNEQYF
>TRBV27|NA|TRBJ2-1|NA
TGTGCCAGCAGTTTTCAACTAAGTGGTGAGCAGTTCTTC
CASSFQLSGEQFF
>TRBV3-1|TRBD2|TRBJ2-1|NA
TGTGCCAGCAGCCAAGAAGGGGAGCGGGGCAATGAGCAGTTCTTC
CASSQEGERGNEQFF
>TRBV10-3|NA|TRBJ2-1|once
TGTGCCATCAGTGAGTTCGGGGAACGTAATGAGCAGTTCTTC
CAISEFGERNEQFF
>TRBV20-1|NA|TRBJ1-4|NA
TGCGGTGCTAGAGGAAACAGGAATAATGAAAAACTGTTTTTT
CGARGNRNNEKLFF
>TRBV5-1|NA|TRBJ2-7|NA
TGCGCCAGCAGCTTGGCCCCTGGGGCAACAAACTACGAGCAGTACTTC
CASSLAPGATNYEQYF
>TRBV29-1|NA|TRBJ2-3|NA
TGCAGCGTTGATCCAGGTTCAAACACAGATACGCAGTATTTT
CSVDPGSNTDTQYF
>TRBV18|NA|TRBJ2-7|few
TGTGCCAGCTCACCACGTGGGAACCGCTACGAGCAGTACTTC
CASSPRGNRYEQYF